The next 14 T cell receptor beta chains were all read from a single sample in a study of shared clonotypes between healthy human individuals. Profiling relied on immunoSEQ multiplex PCR, and the TCRdb table lists in-frame clones only, not all of them. The sample includes roughly 1,500,000 clones, approximately 98.5% of them seen just once. The sample comprised naive CD4+ T cells sorted from blood. The subset is: CD45RA+ positively selected. The receptors come from a man younger than 40 in good health.

This chain links TRBV7-8 with TRBJ2-7, with 10 bases that match TRBD2. V lost 1 base and J lost 1; bases outside the gene matches: 13. The CDR3 covers 19 residues. CDR1 is SGHVS, CDR2 FQNEAQ, per germline. CDR3 bases: TGTGCCAGCAGCTTAGTGTCACTAGCGGGGTATTCAACGTCCTACGAGCAGTACTTC. Encoded protein: CASSLVSLAGYSTSYEQYF.

This clone was seen just once. The V and J genes are TRBV13 and TRBJ1-2; a possible D gene is TRBD1 (5 bases). This CDR3 is 17 amino acids long. The ends were cut back, 3 bases at V and 3 bases at J, with 20 bases in the middle. CDR1 and CDR2 from the germline V gene are PRHDT and FYEKMQ (reference sequence). The CDR3 nucleotides are TGTGCCAGCAGCTTCCGACGCGGGCAGGGTGTGGACTATGGCTACACCTTC. It encodes CASSFRRGQGVDYGYTF.

J is TRBJ2-1 and V is TRBV5-4; 8 bases match TRBD2. The CDR3 totals 16 residues. Germline V gives CDR1 SGHNT, CDR2 YYREEE (reference sequence). Losses at the gene ends were 0 bases for V and 2 bases for J; bases not matched to a gene: 4. As DNA, the CDR3 is TGTGCCAGCAGCTTGGGGACTAGCAGACCCTACAATGAGCAGTTCTTC. This sequence encodes CASSLGTSRPYNEQFF.

The gene calls are TRBV7-9 and TRBJ1-2, with D unclear. The CDR3 length is 15 residues. In germline, CDR1 is SEHNR, CDR2 FQNEAQ (reference sequence). V gave up 5 bases and J gave up 2 bases, with 15 bases separating them. CDR3 coding DNA: TGTGCCAGCAGCCCACACTCGACTCAGAACTATGGCTACACCTTC. The encoded protein is CASSPHSTQNYGYTF.

The chain uses TRBV15 and TRBJ2-7; D is perhaps TRBD1 (5 bases). The germline V gene encodes CDR1 LNHNV and CDR2 YYDKDF (reference sequence). The ends were cut back, 2 bases at V and 2 bases at J, with 16 bases in the middle. The CDR3 runs to 16 residues. CDR3 bases: TGTGCCACCAGCAGAAGGGGATCAAAGGCGGCCTACGAGCAGTACTTC. It translates to CATSRRGSKAAYEQYF.

This chain links TRBV28 with TRBJ2-2; D might be TRBD1 (6 bases). There are 14 residues in the CDR3. Per germline, CDR1 MDHEN and CDR2 SYDVKM. Between the trimmed V and J ends, which lost 8 bases and 6 bases, there was a span of 16 bases. CDR3 in DNA: TGTGCCAGCCGATCCCAGGGGACATCCGGGGAGCTGTTTTTT. Protein: CASRSQGTSGELFF.

The gene calls are TRBV11-2 and TRBJ2-5; D may be TRBD1 or TRBD2 (6 bases each). Germline V lookup: CDR1 SGHAT, CDR2 FQNNGV. Between the trimmed V and J ends, which lost 2 bases and 5 bases, there was a span of 9 bases. The CDR3 has 13 residues. The CDR3 here is CASSLRGGETQYF. In nucleotides, the CDR3 is TGTGCCAGCAGCTTAAGAGGGGGGGAGACCCAGTACTTC.

To note about this clone: Other nucleotide sequences in the sample specify the same CDR3. The chain joins TRBV18 to TRBJ2-1; no reliable D call. The CDR3 contains 11 residues. Trimming took 1 base from V and 9 from J, leaving 4 bases between them. Germline loops: CDR1 KGHSH, CDR2 LQKENI. The CDR3: CASSPQGEQFF. CDR3 DNA sequence: TGTGCCAGCTCACCACAAGGTGAGCAGTTCTTC. Based on the CDR3 plus reference TRBV18 and TRBJ2-1, the full variable domain is NAGVMQNPRHLVRRRGQEARLRCSPMKGHSHVYWYRQLPEEGLKFMVYLQKENIIDESGMPKERFSAEFPKEGPSILRIQQVVRGDSAAYFCASSPQGEQFFGPGTRLTVL.

As to this clone: The identical CDR3 is also encoded by other nucleotide sequences in the sample. This chain uses TRBV18 with TRBJ2-7; no firm D call. Trimming pared 0 bases from V and 0 bases from J, leaving 6 bases between. The CDR3 consists of 14 residues. The V gene's germline CDR1 is KGHSH and CDR2 LQKENI. The CDR3 bases are TGTGCCAGCTCACCACCCGGTTTCTCCTACGAGCAGTACTTC. As protein: CASSPPGFSYEQYF. Drawing the rest from reference TRBV18 and TRBJ2-7, the complete variable domain is NAGVMQNPRHLVRRRGQEARLRCSPMKGHSHVYWYRQLPEEGLKFMVYLQKENIIDESGMPKERFSAEFPKEGPSILRIQQVVRGDSAAYFCASSPPGFSYEQYFGPGTRLTVT.

This clone has a single count. V usage is TRBV5-1 and J usage is TRBJ2-7; D remains ambiguous. This CDR3 has 13 residues. Germline V CDR1 and CDR2: SGHRS, YFSETQ. V dropped 0 bases and J dropped 7 bases, with 11 bases sitting between them. The CDR3 spells CASSLVAETEQYF. For the CDR3, the DNA is TGCGCCAGCAGCTTGGTGGCAGAAACGGAGCAGTACTTC.

In the case of this clone: This sample includes further DNA sequences coding for the same CDR3. The chain joins TRBV9 to TRBJ2-7; 7 bases are a match to TRBD2. CDR1 is SGDLS and CDR2 is YYNGEE in the germline V gene. V dropped 0 bases and J dropped 3; count of bases not matched to a gene: 3. The CDR3 spans 14 residues. The CDR3 loop reads CASSVAASGYEQYF. The DNA for the CDR3 is TGTGCCAGCAGCGTAGCAGCTAGCGGCTACGAGCAGTACTTC.

This CDR3 reads CASSADRGLGNQPQHF. The CDR3, as DNA: TGTGCCAGCAGCGCAGACAGGGGGCTTGGCAATCAGCCCCAGCATTTT. The V call is TRBV28, the J call TRBJ1-5; TRBD1 matches 10 bases. This CDR3 comprises 16 residues. V was clipped by 6 bases and J by 2 bases; unmatched bases: 7. Per the germline V gene, CDR1 is MDHEN and CDR2 is SYDVKM.

The J gene is TRBJ2-3, the V gene TRBV7-9; perhaps D is TRBD1 or TRBD2 (5 bases each). This CDR3 region has 18 residues. Trimming took off 2 bases at V and 0 bases at J, with 18 bases between the two ends. Looked up from germline, CDR1 is SEHNR and CDR2 is FQNEAQ (reference sequence). The CDR3, as DNA: TGTGCCAGCAGCTTAATGGGCCAGGGACGGGCTAGCACAGATACGCAGTATTTT. Amino acid sequence: CASSLMGQGRASTDTQYF.

The chain uses TRBV10-3 and TRBJ2-7, with no clear D. Germline V CDR1 and CDR2: ENHRY, SYGVKD. The CDR3 loop spans 13 amino acids. Trimming removed 1 base at V and 9 bases at J, with 13 bases between. The CDR3: CAISEYSGVAQYF. The CDR3 region has the DNA TGTGCCATCAGTGAGTATTCGGGTGTCGCGCAGTACTTC.